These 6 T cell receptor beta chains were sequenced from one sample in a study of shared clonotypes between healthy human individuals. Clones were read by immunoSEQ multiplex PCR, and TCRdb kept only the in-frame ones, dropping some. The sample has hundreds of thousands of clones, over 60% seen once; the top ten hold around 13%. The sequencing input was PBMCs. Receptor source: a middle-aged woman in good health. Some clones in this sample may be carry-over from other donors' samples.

CDR3 in amino acids: CASSPGTGRSYEQYF. CDR3 nucleotides: TGTGCCAGCAGCCCGGGGACAGGAAGAAGCTACGAGCAGTACTTC. The chain couples TRBV7-8 to TRBJ2-7; 8 bases match TRBD1. CDR1 and CDR2 from the germline V gene are SGHVS and FQNEAQ. Trimming took 5 bases from V and 3 from J; bases not matched to a gene: 9. The CDR3 consists of 15 residues.

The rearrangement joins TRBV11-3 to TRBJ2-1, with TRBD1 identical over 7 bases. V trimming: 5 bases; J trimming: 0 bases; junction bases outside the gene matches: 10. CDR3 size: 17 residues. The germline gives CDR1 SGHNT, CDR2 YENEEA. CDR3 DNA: TGTGCCAGCAGCGAGGGGGCGTTCCTTAGCTCCTACAATGAGCAGTTCTTC. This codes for CASSEGAFLSSYNEQFF.

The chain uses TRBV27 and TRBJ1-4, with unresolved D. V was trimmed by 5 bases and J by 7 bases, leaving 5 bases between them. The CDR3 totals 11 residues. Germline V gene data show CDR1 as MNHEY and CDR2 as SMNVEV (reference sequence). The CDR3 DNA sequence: TGTGCCAGCAGTGCCGGTGAAAAACTGTTTTTT. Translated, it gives CASSAGEKLFF.

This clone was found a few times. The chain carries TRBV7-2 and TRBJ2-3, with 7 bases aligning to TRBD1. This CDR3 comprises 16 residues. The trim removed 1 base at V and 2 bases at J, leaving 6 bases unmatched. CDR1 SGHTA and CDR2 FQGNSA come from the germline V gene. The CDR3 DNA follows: TGTGCCAGCAGCTTAGGAGGCAGGGGGTTCACAGATACGCAGTATTTT. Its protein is CASSLGGRGFTDTQYF.

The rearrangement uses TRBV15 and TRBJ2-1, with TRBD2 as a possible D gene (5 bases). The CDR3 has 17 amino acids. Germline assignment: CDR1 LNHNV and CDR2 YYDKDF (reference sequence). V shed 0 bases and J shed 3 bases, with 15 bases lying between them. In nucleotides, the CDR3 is TGTGCCACCAGCAGAGATCCGATTGAGGGCGGCTACAATGAGCAGTTCTTC. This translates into CATSRDPIEGGYNEQFF.

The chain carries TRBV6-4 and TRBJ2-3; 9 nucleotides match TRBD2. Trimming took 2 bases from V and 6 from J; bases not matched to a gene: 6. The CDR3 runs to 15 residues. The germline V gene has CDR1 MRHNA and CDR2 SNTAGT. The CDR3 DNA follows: TGTGCCAGCAGTGACGAAGCGGGAGGACCGGATACGCAGTATTTT. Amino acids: CASSDEAGGPDTQYF.